These 2 T cell receptor beta chains were all obtained from the same sample, sequenced in a study of T-cell reconstitution after alpha-beta-depleted transplantation in children. TCRbeta library construction was performed incorporating unique molecular identifiers. In TCRdb, the PCR reads were re-called with MiXCR into one record per CDR3 protein. There are 150,000 to 250,000 distinct CDR3 sequences in the sample; approximately 14% occur only once, and over 10% lies in the top ten. The sequencing here drew on PBMCs from the stem cell graft donor, taken from the stem cell graft. The source is a human donor who donated a stem cell graft to a child with acute lymphoblastic leukemia.

This clonotype was detected ten times or more. The J gene is TRBJ2-1, the V gene TRBV5-4; 7 bases line up with TRBD2. CDR1 SGHNT and CDR2 YYREEE come from the germline V gene (reference sequence). With 0 bases clipped from V and 3 bases from J, the junction kept 3 bases outside the gene matches. This CDR3 spans 15 amino acids. CDR3 in amino acids: CASSLGGGNYNEQFF. The CDR3 coding sequence is TGTGCCAGCAGCTTGGGGGGGGGGAACTACAATGAGCAGTTCTTC.

This clonotype was recorded many times. The chain uses TRBV9 and TRBJ2-1; 14 bases align to TRBD2. CDR3 length: 16 residues. The germline V gene has CDR1 SGDLS and CDR2 YYNGEE. V gave up 1 base and J gave up 6 bases; unmatched junction bases: 3. This CDR3 is CASSVTGTSGSNEQFF. The CDR3 DNA reads as TGTGCCAGCAGCGTAACAGGGACTAGCGGGAGCAATGAGCAGTTCTTC.